The next 2 T cell receptor beta chains were all read from a single sample in a study of CD8 T cells in Susac syndrome. When the RNA was reverse transcribed, random hexamers were used with an input of roughly 0.5 to 1 ug. TCRdb re-derived calls from the immunoSEQ multiplex PCR reads in MiXCR, one entry per CDR3 protein. Among about 94,000 distinct CDR3 sequences listed, just under 95% were seen once. The specimen sequenced was CD4+ T cells from PBMCs. The source of these receptors is a human donor with Susac syndrome.

This chain links TRBV12-3 or TRBV12-4 with TRBJ1-1, with 9 bases lining up with TRBD1. The V segment lost 6 bases and the J segment 7 bases; nucleotides outside the gene matches: 6. The length of the CDR3 is 13 residues. The CDR3 DNA is TGTGCCAGCAGCCCGGGACAGGGTCTTGAAGCTTTCTTT. Encoded protein: CASSPGQGLEAFF.

This rearrangement joins TRBV7-2 to TRBJ1-5; D remains ambiguous. CDR3 length equals 12 residues. V was shortened by 1 base and J by 5 bases, with 3 bases between the two germline ends. CDR1 and CDR2 from the germline V gene are SGHTA and FQGNSA. This CDR3 is CASSLGYQPQHF. Here the CDR3 DNA reads TGTGCCAGCAGCTTAGGATATCAGCCCCAGCATTTT.